The 21 T cell receptor beta chains in this list originate from one sample, sequenced in a study of OX40 agonist ivuxolimab in advanced cancers. This table comes from immunoSEQ multiplex PCR, and its TCRdb copy is limited to in-frame clones, with some not included. The table lists some 31,000 clones, over 60% of them singletons, with around 25% in the top ten. The sequenced sample was CD4+ or CD8+ T cells sorted from blood, obtained in a trial of the OX40 agonist ivuxolimab. The receptors come from an adult with an advanced solid tumor such as melanoma, head and neck, liver or kidney cancer.

In this sample, this clone turned up a few times. The genes are TRBV30 and TRBJ2-7, with D tentatively TRBD1 (7 bases). Germline V gene data show CDR1 as GTSNPN and CDR2 as SVGIG (reference sequence). Trimming cost V 8 bases and J 2 bases, with 25 bases left between them. This CDR3 is 16 amino acids long. CDR3 protein: CAVRKAAGQPTYEQYF. DNA of the CDR3: TGTGCCGTCAGAAAAGCCGCGGGACAGCCAACCTACGAGCAGTACTTC.

The chain combines TRBV18 with TRBJ1-2, with D unclear. Between the trimmed V and J ends, which lost 2 bases and 4 bases, there was a span of 8 bases. The CDR3 extends over 13 amino acids. CDR1 KGHSH and CDR2 LQKENI come from the germline V gene. Here the CDR3 DNA reads TGTGCCAGCTCACCAGACTCTCGCTATGGCTACACCTTC. This sequence encodes CASSPDSRYGYTF.

CDR3 in amino acids: CASSLPGIGTGELFF. The CDR3, as DNA: TGTGCCAGCAGTTTGCCAGGGATAGGAACCGGGGAGCTGTTTTTT. V is TRBV28 and J is TRBJ2-2, with TRBD1 as a possible D gene (5 bases). Trimming shortened V by 3 bases and J by 5 bases, and 13 bases separated the two germline ends. The germline CDR1 and CDR2 sequences are MDHEN and SYDVKM. The CDR3 length is 15 residues.

This sequence joins TRBV7-2 and TRBJ1-2; maybe TRBD1 (5 bases). The germline gives CDR1 SGHTA, CDR2 FQGNSA. The CDR3 totals 19 residues. V was clipped by 5 bases and J by 2 bases, with 27 bases between them. DNA for the CDR3: TGTGCCAGCAGCCCCGATCCTAGGCGTATAGTGGGGGTAAACTATGGCTACACCTTC. It is translated as CASSPDPRRIVGVNYGYTF.

The chain is built from TRBV19 and TRBJ1-1; 9 bases are shared with TRBD1. CDR1 and CDR2 (germline): LNHDA, SQIVND (reference sequence). Trimming took 4 bases from V and 7 from J; bases not matched to a gene: 7. CDR3 length: 14 amino acids. CDR3 nucleotide sequence: TGTGCCAGTAGTACCCAACAGGGGGCGAGTGAAGCTTTCTTT. Protein: CASSTQQGASEAFF. Full variable domain (missing parts from reference TRBV19 and TRBJ1-1): DGGITQSPKYLFRKEGQNVTLSCEQNLNHDAMYWYRQDPGQGLRLIYYSQIVNDFQKGDIAEGYSVSREKKESFPLTVTSAQKNPTAFYLCASSTQQGASEAFFGQGTRLTVV.

The chain has TRBV30 and TRBJ1-5; D not certain. Looked up from germline, CDR1 is GTSNPN and CDR2 is SVGIG (reference sequence). The CDR3 covers 17 residues. V was cut by 0 bases and J by 4 bases, with 19 bases left in between. The CDR3 spells CAWSVNTLVRANQPQHF. The DNA of the CDR3 is TGTGCCTGGAGTGTAAACACTCTCGTGAGGGCTAATCAGCCCCAGCATTTT. Looking up the rest from reference TRBV30 and TRBJ1-5 gives the full variable domain: SQTIHQWPATLVQPVGSPLSLECTVEGTSNPNLYWYRQAAGRGLQLLFYSVGIGQISSEVPQNLSASRPQDRQFILSSKKLLLSDSGFYLCAWSVNTLVRANQPQHFGDGTRLSIL.

The rearrangement uses TRBV19 and TRBJ1-5, with 8 bases aligning to TRBD1. V trimming: 9 bases; J trimming: 2 bases; junction bases outside the gene matches: 6. Germline V gene lookup returns CDR1 LNHDA and CDR2 SQIVND (reference sequence). CDR3 size: 14 residues. The chain's CDR3 is CASSSGGGNQPQHF. CDR3 DNA: TGTGCCAGCTCTTCAGGGGGCGGCAATCAGCCCCAGCATTTT.

This clone was seen a single time. The rearrangement uses TRBV6-1 and TRBJ2-3; possible D gene TRBD1, 5 bases. CDR1 and CDR2 (germline): MNHNS, SASEGT. This CDR3 has 12 amino acids. Trimming pared 8 bases from V and 11 bases from J, leaving 17 bases between. CDR3 DNA sequence: TGTGCCAGCGCCTCCCAGGGAACGGGGCAGTATTTT. Amino acid sequence: CASASQGTGQYF.

This clone appeared a single time. V gene TRBV29-1 combines with J gene TRBJ1-5; D is perhaps TRBD1 (5 bases). The V and J ends lost 7 bases and 1 base respectively, with 8 bases between them. The CDR3 loop spans 12 amino acids. Per the germline V gene, CDR1 is SQVTM and CDR2 is ANQGSEA. The CDR3 sequence: CSGGDSNQPQHF. The CDR3, as DNA: TGCAGCGGGGGGGACAGCAATCAGCCCCAGCATTTT.

This clone has just a few counts. V and J are TRBV4-1 and TRBJ1-5; 9 bases agree with TRBD1. Germline lookup yields CDR1 MGHRA and CDR2 YSYEKL. With V trimmed by 2 bases and J by 1 base, 9 bases remained unmatched. The CDR3 totals 18 residues. The CDR3: CASSQLPQGALSNQPQHF. Written as DNA, the CDR3 is TGCGCCAGCAGCCAACTTCCACAGGGGGCCTTGAGCAATCAGCCCCAGCATTTT.

The chain carries TRBV28 and TRBJ2-3; 9 nucleotides match TRBD2. This CDR3 is 16 amino acids long. V lost 5 bases and J lost 6; bases outside the gene matches: 12. Germline CDR1 and CDR2: MDHEN and SYDVKM. CDR3 sequence (DNA): TGTGCCAGCAGTAACCTGCGGGGGGGCCTTCAGGATACGCAGTATTTT. As protein: CASSNLRGGLQDTQYF.

The CDR3 DNA reads as TGTGCCAGCAGCTCGCGACAGGGGGAAGCAAATGAGCAGTTCTTC. Residues: CASSSRQGEANEQFF. The chain recombines TRBV11-3 with TRBJ2-1; 9 bases are a match to TRBD1. Germline V CDR1 and CDR2: SGHNT, YENEEA. The CDR3 spans 15 residues. V dropped 4 bases and J dropped 7; count of bases not matched to a gene: 8.

The DNA of the CDR3 is TGCGCCAGCAGCTGGGGGGGACAGCTCAATCAGCCCCAGCATTTT. This gives the protein CASSWGGQLNQPQHF. The genes are TRBV5-1 and TRBJ1-5, with 7 bases that match TRBD1. This CDR3 spans 15 amino acids. The J segment lost 3 bases and the V segment lost 3 bases, leaving 6 bases of the junction unmatched. Germline V lookup: CDR1 SGHRS, CDR2 YFSETQ.

The chain joins TRBV6-6 to TRBJ2-1; D call uncertain. V shed 4 bases and J shed 4 bases, with 5 bases lying between them. Per germline, CDR1 MNHNY and CDR2 SVGAGI (reference sequence). The CDR3 totals 12 residues. In nucleotides, the CDR3 is TGTGCCAGCAGTTTTCCTTACAATGAGCAGTTCTTC. Encoded protein: CASSFPYNEQFF.

This chain links TRBV19 with TRBJ2-5, with 12 bases fitting TRBD2. Germline CDR1 LNHDA, CDR2 SQIVND (reference sequence). The ends lost 1 base at V and 7 bases at J; junction bases unmatched: 1. This CDR3 is built from 14 residues. The CDR3 sequence is CASSIGGLAGTQYF. Written as DNA, the CDR3 is TGTGCCAGTAGTATAGGGGGACTAGCGGGGACCCAGTACTTC.

This sequence joins TRBV5-1 and TRBJ2-1; D ambiguous. Germline-derived CDR1 and CDR2 are SGHRS and YFSETQ. Trimming left V 0 bases short and J 10 bases short, with 11 bases between. The CDR3 is made up of 13 amino acids. The CDR3 DNA sequence: TGCGCCAGCAGCTTGGATGGGGAAAGGGAGCAGTTCTTC. Protein sequence: CASSLDGEREQFF.

The table lists this clone with a few counts. V gene TRBV2 combines with J gene TRBJ2-3, with D perhaps TRBD2 (5 bases). This CDR3 has 15 residues. Germline lookup yields CDR1 SNHLY and CDR2 FYNNEI. V was cut by 5 bases and J by 2 bases, with 14 bases left in between. CDR3 region: CASSRASLHTDTQYF. For the CDR3, the DNA is TGTGCCAGCAGTCGGGCTAGCTTGCACACAGATACGCAGTATTTT.

The rearrangement links TRBV7-2 to TRBJ2-2; D ambiguous. Trimming removed 7 bases at V and 0 bases at J, with 12 bases between. The germline V gene has CDR1 SGHTA and CDR2 FQGNSA. This CDR3 is 15 amino acids long. The CDR3 is CASKVSQTNTGELFF. Written as DNA, the CDR3 is TGTGCCAGCAAGGTCAGTCAGACGAACACCGGGGAGCTGTTTTTT.

The chain combines TRBV6-1 with TRBJ2-2, with D possibly TRBD1 on 9 matching bases. Trimming took 4 bases from V and 5 from J, leaving 29 bases between them. The V gene's germline CDR1 is MNHNS and CDR2 SASEGT. This CDR3 has 20 residues. The CDR3 here is CASSVGGDRVIIWVTGELFF. Here the CDR3 DNA reads TGTGCCAGCAGTGTCGGGGGGGACAGGGTTATAATTTGGGTGACCGGGGAGCTGTTTTTT.

The chain joins TRBV6-6 to TRBJ1-2, with a possible D match to TRBD1 (6 bases). V was clipped by 6 bases and J by 3 bases, with 11 bases between them. In germline, CDR1 is MNHNY, CDR2 SVGAGI (reference sequence). The CDR3 loop spans 13 amino acids. DNA of the CDR3: TGTGCCAGCAGACTACAGGGCTACTATGGCTACACCTTC. Protein product: CASRLQGYYGYTF.

This sequence joins TRBV27 and TRBJ2-3, with D possibly being TRBD1 (6 bases). The DNA end lines up better with TRBJ1-6; the J call may be wrong. Germline loops: CDR1 MNHEY, CDR2 SMNVEV (reference sequence). This CDR3 is 15 amino acids long. The CDR3 DNA reads TGTGCCAGCAGCCCTGGACAGTTGTTAAATTCACCCCTCCACTTT. It codes for CASSPGQLLNSPLHF.